The sequence of this TCR beta chain was determined in a study of cytomegalovirus exposure and HLA in healthy donors. Notes on this clone: Its antigen remains unidentified.

Vbeta (60) and Jbeta (13) primers were used in the PCR. Some clones are missing from TCRdb's copy, which holds only in-frame ones; the method was immunoSEQ multiplex PCR. The sample comprises approximately 90,000 clones, roughly four fifths of which are singletons, and about 4% rests with the top ten. Trimming removed 1 base at V and 4 bases at J, with 22 bases between. The CDR3 is made up of 18 amino acids. Germline CDR1 reads LGHNA; CDR2 reads YSLEER. Study outcomes and limitations: The study flagged some 170 TCR beta chains as cytomegalovirus-associated.

This TCR was sampled from a man aged 30-40 years in good health and CMV-seronegative. The chain couples TRBV4-3 to TRBJ1-2; perhaps TRBD1 as D (6 bases). Material: PBMCs. The CDR3 here is CASSQVGSRGADSYGYTF. DNA of the CDR3: TGCGCCAGCAGCCAAGTCGGATCCAGGGGCGCCGACTCCTATGGCTACACCTTC.